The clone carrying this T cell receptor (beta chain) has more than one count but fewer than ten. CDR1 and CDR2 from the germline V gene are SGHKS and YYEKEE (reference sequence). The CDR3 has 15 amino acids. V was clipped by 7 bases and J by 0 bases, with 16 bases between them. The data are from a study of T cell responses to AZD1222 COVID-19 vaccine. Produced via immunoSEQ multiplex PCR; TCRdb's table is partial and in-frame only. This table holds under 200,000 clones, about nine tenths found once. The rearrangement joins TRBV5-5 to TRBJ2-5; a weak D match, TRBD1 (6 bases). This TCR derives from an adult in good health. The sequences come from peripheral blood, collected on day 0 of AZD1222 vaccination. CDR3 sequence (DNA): TGTGCCAGCTCGGACAGAAACTCGTACCAAGAGACCCAGTACTTC. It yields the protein CASSDRNSYQETQYF.